Below are 29 T cell receptor beta chains sequenced from a single sample in a study of OX40 agonist ivuxolimab in advanced cancers. Profiling relied on immunoSEQ multiplex PCR, and the TCRdb table lists in-frame clones only, not all of them. The sample consists of about 41,000 clones, 85% of them appearing once. The sample in question was CD4+ or CD8+ T cells sorted from blood, obtained in a trial of the OX40 agonist ivuxolimab. The receptor set was obtained from an adult with an advanced solid tumor such as melanoma, head and neck, liver or kidney cancer.

The genes are TRBV5-5 and TRBJ1-4; D might be TRBD1 (6 bases). Germline values: CDR1 SGHKS, CDR2 YYEKEE (reference sequence). V was shortened by 7 bases and J by 6 bases, with 19 bases between the two germline ends. The CDR3 consists of 15 residues. CDR3 residues: CASSGHISGDEKLFF. CDR3 sequence (DNA): TGTGCCAGCTCAGGACACATATCAGGGGATGAAAAACTGTTTTTT.

The CDR3 loop is CASSESYTEAFF. The CDR3 DNA follows: TGTGCCAGCAGTGAAAGTTACACTGAAGCTTTCTTT. The rearrangement links TRBV6-1 to TRBJ1-1; D is undetermined. Trimming left V 2 bases short and J 3 bases short, with 4 bases between. Germline V gives CDR1 MNHNS, CDR2 SASEGT. This CDR3 contains 12 residues.

This chain links TRBV7-2 with TRBJ2-1; the D call may be TRBD1 or TRBD2 (5 bases each). The length of the CDR3 is 15 residues. The germline gives CDR1 SGHTA, CDR2 FQGNSA. V was shortened by 0 bases and J by 0 bases, with 6 bases between the two germline ends. The CDR3 loop reads CASSLARGSYNEQFF. CDR3 DNA: TGTGCCAGCAGCTTAGCGAGGGGCTCCTACAATGAGCAGTTCTTC.

V usage is TRBV11-2 and J usage is TRBJ1-1; D gene ambiguous. CDR1 is SGHAT and CDR2 is FQNNGV in the germline V gene. V lost 1 base and J 11 bases, leaving 8 bases between the germline ends. There are 11 residues in the CDR3. The CDR3 DNA sequence: TGTGCCAGCAGCTTAGTGGCAGCCGCTTTCTTT. Amino acid sequence: CASSLVAAAFF.

The rearrangement uses TRBV14 and TRBJ2-3; D might be TRBD1 or TRBD2, each matching 5 bases. Trimming took 6 bases from V and 10 from J, leaving 14 bases between them. The CDR3 spans 12 residues. CDR1 is SGHDN and CDR2 is FVKESK in the germline V gene. CDR3 coding DNA: TGTGCCAGCAGTCTTTTGGGGGAAGCGCAGTATTTT. It codes for CASSLLGEAQYF.

The chain has TRBV5-1 and TRBJ2-5, with D unclear. V was shortened by 0 bases and J by 1 base, with 7 bases between the two germline ends. Germline CDR1 reads SGHRS; CDR2 reads YFSETQ. The length of the CDR3 is 14 residues. The CDR3 sequence: CASSLEGFQETQYF. CDR3 bases: TGCGCCAGCAGCTTGGAAGGGTTCCAAGAGACCCAGTACTTC.

The J gene is TRBJ2-7, the V gene TRBV15; D perhaps matches TRBD1 (6 bases). V shed 5 bases and J shed 3 bases, with 17 bases lying between them. Germline assignment: CDR1 LNHNV and CDR2 YYDKDF (reference sequence). The CDR3 is 15 amino acids. CDR3 amino acids: CATSPGVDSRYEQYF. The CDR3 nucleotides are TGTGCCACCAGCCCTGGGGTGGACAGCCGCTACGAGCAGTACTTC.

The chain links TRBV10-3 to TRBJ2-2; 11 bases line up with TRBD2. The CDR3 covers 15 residues. The germline CDR1 and CDR2 sequences are ENHRY and SYGVKD. V lost 4 bases, J lost 6 bases, and 4 bases stayed unmatched. CDR3 sequence (DNA): TGTGCCATCAGTGTGCTAGCGGGAGGATCCGGGGAGCTGTTTTTT. Amino acids: CAISVLAGGSGELFF.

V and J are TRBV4-1 and TRBJ2-3; D not certain. Germline V CDR1 and CDR2: MGHRA, YSYEKL. CDR3 length equals 14 residues. Trimming cost V 4 bases and J 5 bases, with 13 bases left between them. CDR3 sequence reads: CASSLTPNGDTQYF. The DNA of the CDR3 is TGCGCCAGCAGCCTCACACCAAATGGAGATACGCAGTATTTT.

V is TRBV7-9 and J is TRBJ2-1; D uncertain. The CDR3 contains 12 residues. CDR1 SEHNR and CDR2 FQNEAQ come from the germline V gene (reference sequence). Trimming shortened V by 5 bases and J by 15 bases, and 17 bases separated the two germline ends. The CDR3, as DNA: TGTGCCAGCAGCCCCTCCTCCGGGCTGTCGTTCTTC. Translating it yields CASSPSSGLSFF. The complete variable domain, with remaining parts taken from reference TRBV7-9 and TRBJ2-1, reads DTGVSQNPRHKITKRGQNVTFRCDPISEHNRLYWYRQTLGQGPEFLTYFQNEAQLEKSRLLSDRFSAERPKGSFSTLEIQRTEQGDSAMYLCASSPSSGLSFFGPGTRLTVL.

This CDR3 is CASSLGGGSNGYTF. The CDR3 bases are TGTGCCAGCAGCTTAGGCGGCGGAAGCAATGGCTACACCTTC. The V and J genes are TRBV7-2 and TRBJ1-2; D is undetermined. Germline CDR1 is SGHTA and CDR2 is FQGNSA. CDR3 length equals 14 residues. Trimming removed 1 base at V and 6 bases at J, with 12 bases between.

V usage is TRBV28 and J usage is TRBJ2-3; D not resolved. Trimming shortened V by 5 bases and J by 5 bases, and 2 bases separated the two germline ends. Germline CDR1 and CDR2: MDHEN and SYDVKM. CDR3 length equals 10 residues. The CDR3 loop is CASSEDTQYF. CDR3 nucleotide sequence: TGTGCCAGCAGTGAAGATACGCAGTATTTT.

This sequence joins TRBV12-2 and TRBJ2-1. TRBV12-2 is an annotated pseudogene. The CDR3 length is 14 residues. The CDR3 is CASRLSRVGNEQFF. Written as DNA, the CDR3 is TGTGCAAGTCGTCTGAGCAGAGTCGGAAATGAGCAGTTCTTC.

V and J are TRBV4-2 and TRBJ2-3, with TRBD2 matching 8 bases. J was trimmed by 6 bases and V by 4 bases; bases with no gene match: 12. This CDR3 spans 16 amino acids. CDR1 is LGHNA and CDR2 is YNFKEQ in the germline V gene. The CDR3: CASSRGASGGMDTQYF. The DNA for the CDR3 is TGTGCCAGCAGCCGAGGGGCCAGCGGGGGCATGGATACGCAGTATTTT.

This clone has just one count. The genes are TRBV5-1 and TRBJ1-1; TRBD1 agrees at 7 bases. CDR1 and CDR2 (germline): SGHRS, YFSETQ. The CDR3 runs to 15 residues. With 5 bases clipped from V and 11 bases from J, the junction kept 18 bases outside the gene matches. The CDR3 coding sequence is TGCGCCAGCAGACTGGGACAGAACCCCTCCATAGGGGCTTTCTTT. Residues: CASRLGQNPSIGAFF.

This clone has a single count. The chain carries TRBV5-1 and TRBJ2-1; D perhaps matches TRBD1 (5 bases). The germline V gene has CDR1 SGHRS and CDR2 YFSETQ. The CDR3 totals 14 residues. V was shortened by 0 bases and J by 5 bases, with 9 bases between the two germline ends. CDR3: CASSLGQSHNEQFF. The CDR3, as DNA: TGCGCCAGCAGCTTGGGACAGTCCCACAATGAGCAGTTCTTC.

This chain connects TRBV28 to TRBJ2-6, with TRBD2 matching 7 bases. The CDR3 consists of 17 residues. Germline V gene lookup returns CDR1 MDHEN and CDR2 SYDVKM. V gave up 6 bases and J gave up 0 bases; unmatched junction bases: 8. CDR3 sequence reads: CASRRRGGGSGANVLTF. CDR3 nucleotides: TGTGCCAGCAGGCGCCGTGGGGGGGGCTCTGGGGCCAACGTCCTGACTTTC. Complete variable domain (other parts from reference TRBV28 and TRBJ2-6): DVKVTQSSRYLVKRTGEKVFLECVQDMDHENMFWYRQDPGLGLRLIYFSYDVKMKEKGDIPEGYSVSREKKERFSLILESASTNQTSMYLCASRRRGGGSGANVLTFGAGSRLTVL.

This chain's CDR3 is CASSFGQTDGYTF. The CDR3 DNA reads TGTGCCAGCAGCTTTGGACAGACCGATGGCTACACCTTC. The gene calls are TRBV5-6 and TRBJ1-2, with D perhaps TRBD1 (6 bases). V was pared by 2 bases and J by 6 bases, with 11 bases between. CDR1 is SGHDT, CDR2 YYEEEE, per germline. The length of the CDR3 is 13 residues.

The chain carries TRBV4-3 and TRBJ2-1, with D possibly TRBD1 on 6 matching bases. The CDR3 covers 15 residues. Germline assignment: CDR1 LGHNA and CDR2 YSLEER. V was cut by 4 bases and J by 11 bases, with 21 bases left in between. DNA for the CDR3: TGCGCCAGCAGCCCTTCGGACAGAAGGGGACCGAAGCAGTTCTTC. This codes for CASSPSDRRGPKQFF.

The chain couples TRBV5-6 to TRBJ2-5; 7 positions match TRBD1. Germline values: CDR1 SGHDT, CDR2 YYEEEE. Losses at the gene ends were 2 bases for V and 1 base for J; bases not matched to a gene: 2. This CDR3 contains 14 residues. This CDR3 is CASSFRDSQETQYF. The CDR3 region has the DNA TGTGCCAGCAGCTTCCGGGACAGCCAAGAGACCCAGTACTTC.

This sequence joins TRBV10-2 and TRBJ1-1; D is perhaps TRBD1 (5 bases). Germline lookup yields CDR1 WSHSY and CDR2 SAAADI. V lost 2 bases, J lost 5 bases, and 15 bases lay in between. The CDR3 is made up of 15 amino acids. The CDR3, as DNA: TGCGCCAGCAGTGAGACTCGTAGGGGTGGAACTGAAGCTTTCTTT. Translating gives CASSETRRGGTEAFF.

This clone was picked up a small number of times. This chain joins TRBV7-2 and TRBJ1-2; TRBD1 is a possible D gene (5 bases). The CDR3 runs 16 residues. Looked up from germline, CDR1 is SGHTA and CDR2 is FQGNSA. V shed 1 base and J shed 2 bases, with 14 bases lying between them. CDR3 loop: CASSLDFSGRNYGYTF. The CDR3 nucleotides are TGTGCCAGCAGCTTAGATTTTTCGGGACGGAACTATGGCTACACCTTC.

This chain links TRBV7-3 with TRBJ2-7; TRBD2 aligns across 10 bases. This CDR3 comprises 13 residues. Germline lookup yields CDR1 SGHTA and CDR2 FQGTGA. V lost 0 bases to trimming and J lost 7 bases; unmatched junction nucleotides: 0. CDR3 coding DNA: TGTGCCAGCAGCTTAACGGGACTAGCGGAGCAGTACTTC. Protein product: CASSLTGLAEQYF.

The chain combines TRBV15 with TRBJ1-5; D is ambiguous. CDR3 size: 16 residues. V was cut by 1 base and J by 2 bases, with 12 bases left in between. Germline V lookup: CDR1 LNHNV, CDR2 YYDKDF (reference sequence). The CDR3: CATSRGGVQGNQPQHF. As DNA, the CDR3 is TGTGCCACCAGCAGAGGAGGTGTGCAGGGCAATCAGCCCCAGCATTTT.

This clone was observed a handful of times. The chain combines TRBV7-3 with TRBJ2-1; D possibly corresponds to TRBD2 (5 bases). This CDR3 is 16 amino acids long. Trimming removed 0 bases at V and 0 bases at J, with 9 bases between. From germline, CDR1 is SGHTA and CDR2 FQGTGA. Here the CDR3 DNA reads TGTGCCAGCAGCTTAACTAGCGATAGCTCCTACAATGAGCAGTTCTTC. Translation gives CASSLTSDSSYNEQFF.

The chain carries TRBV2 and TRBJ1-5, with a weak D call TRBD1 (6 bases). Per germline, CDR1 SNHLY and CDR2 FYNNEI. The V end was cut by 6 bases, the J end by 1 base, with 13 bases between. The CDR3 runs to 15 residues. This CDR3 reads CASRGQGISNQPQHF. In nucleotides, the CDR3 is TGTGCCAGCAGGGGCCAGGGGATCAGCAATCAGCCCCAGCATTTT.

This chain joins TRBV4-3 and TRBJ2-2; D might be TRBD1 (8 bases). V lost 4 bases and J lost 1, with 22 bases in between. The CDR3 extends over 19 amino acids. CDR1 is LGHNA and CDR2 is YSLEER in the germline V gene. The CDR3 loop is CASSRLRKSGTGNTGELFF. CDR3 in DNA: TGCGCCAGCAGCCGCTTGAGGAAAAGCGGGACAGGGAACACCGGGGAGCTGTTTTTT.

The chain is built from TRBV5-7 and TRBJ1-1; 9 nucleotides match TRBD1. TRBV5-7 is identified as an open reading frame with a role that is uncertain. V lost 3 bases to trimming and J lost 0 bases; unmatched junction nucleotides: 9. This CDR3 is 17 amino acids long. CDR3 bases: TGTGCCAGCAGCTGCTCGGGACAGGGAAGGGTGAACACTGAAGCTTTCTTT. Translation gives CASSCSGQGRVNTEAFF.

The chain couples TRBV2 to TRBJ2-1, with TRBD2 matching 7 bases. Germline V gene lookup returns CDR1 SNHLY and CDR2 FYNNEI. The ends lost 7 bases at V and 10 bases at J; junction bases unmatched: 16. The CDR3 runs 15 residues. This CDR3 is CASTPYSGIAGEQFF. In DNA, the CDR3 is TGTGCCAGCACCCCATATTCCGGCATAGCGGGCGAGCAGTTCTTC. Combining the CDR3 with reference TRBV2 and TRBJ2-1 gives the whole variable domain EPEVTQTPSHQVTQMGQEVILRCVPISNHLYFYWYRQILGQKVEFLVSFYNNEISEKSEIFDDQFSVERPDGSNFTLKIRSTKLEDSAMYFCASTPYSGIAGEQFFGPGTRLTVL.